One TCR beta chain is described in this entry. This entry belongs to a study of tumor-infiltrating lymphocytes in primary liver carcinoma. Study-level background: The patient population consisted of men and women between 30 and 69 years of age.

RNA was extracted from whole blood without cell sorting, alongside germline DNA. V lost 5 bases and J lost 7; bases outside the gene matches: 18. The CDR3 is 17 residues long. Germline assignment: CDR1 MNHEY and CDR2 SVGEGT. Making TCR beta cDNA involved around 520 ng total RNA and a constant-region primer. ARM-PCR, slightly modified, supplied the TCR beta libraries through three nested multiplex PCR rounds. Rounds one and two of PCR, each of 10 cycles, were primed with TRBV1-TRBV30 forward primers and a C-beta reverse primer. TCRdb passed the multiplex PCR reads through MiXCR, listing each CDR3 protein once. The sample lists 300,000 to 350,000 distinct CDR3 sequences, almost 60% occurring once.

V is TRBV6-2 or TRBV6-3 and J is TRBJ2-7; 9 bases are a match to TRBD2. The receptor comes from a woman aged 25 to 45 with primary liver carcinoma and hepatitis B virus infection. Source material: peripheral blood. The CDR3 sequence is CASSPLTLAGGPLEQYF. The CDR3 DNA reads TGTGCCAGCAGTCCCCTCACTCTGGCGGGAGGGCCCCTTGAGCAGTACTTC.